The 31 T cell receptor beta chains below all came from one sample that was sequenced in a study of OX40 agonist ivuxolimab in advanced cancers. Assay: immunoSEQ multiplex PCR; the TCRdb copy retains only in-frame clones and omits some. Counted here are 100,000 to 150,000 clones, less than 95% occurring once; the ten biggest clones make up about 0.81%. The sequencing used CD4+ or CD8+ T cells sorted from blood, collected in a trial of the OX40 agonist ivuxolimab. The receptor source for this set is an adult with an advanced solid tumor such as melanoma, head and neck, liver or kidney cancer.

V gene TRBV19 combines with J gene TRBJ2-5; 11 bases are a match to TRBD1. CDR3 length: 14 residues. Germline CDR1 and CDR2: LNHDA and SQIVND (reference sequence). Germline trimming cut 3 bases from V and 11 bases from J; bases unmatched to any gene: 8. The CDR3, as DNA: TGTGCCAGTAGTATTCAGGACAGGGGGCGAGAGCAGTACTTC. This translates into CASSIQDRGREQYF.

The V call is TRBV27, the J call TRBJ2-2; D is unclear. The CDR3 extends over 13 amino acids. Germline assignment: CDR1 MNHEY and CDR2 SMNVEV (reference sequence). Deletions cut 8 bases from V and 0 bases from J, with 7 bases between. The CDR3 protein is CASGQANTGELFF. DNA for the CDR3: TGTGCCAGCGGCCAGGCGAACACCGGGGAGCTGTTTTTT.

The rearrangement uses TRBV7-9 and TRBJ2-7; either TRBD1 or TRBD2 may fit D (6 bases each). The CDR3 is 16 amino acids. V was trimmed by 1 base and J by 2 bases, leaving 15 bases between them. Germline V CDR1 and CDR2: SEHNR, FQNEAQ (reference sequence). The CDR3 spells CASSLEGVGGPYEQYF. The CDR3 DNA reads TGTGCCAGCAGCTTAGAGGGGGTAGGGGGGCCCTACGAGCAGTACTTC.

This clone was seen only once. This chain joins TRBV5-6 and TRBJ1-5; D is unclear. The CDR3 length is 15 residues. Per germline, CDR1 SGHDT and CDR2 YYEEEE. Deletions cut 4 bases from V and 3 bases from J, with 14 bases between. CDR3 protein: CASSVLEGVNQPQHF. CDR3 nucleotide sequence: TGTGCCAGCAGCGTGTTGGAGGGAGTCAATCAGCCCCAGCATTTT.

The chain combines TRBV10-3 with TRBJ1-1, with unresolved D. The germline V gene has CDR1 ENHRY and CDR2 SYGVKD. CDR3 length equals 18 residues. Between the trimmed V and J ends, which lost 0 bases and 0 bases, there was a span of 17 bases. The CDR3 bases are TGTGCCATCAGTGAGTCGACTCGTTCTGGGCTGATGAACACTGAAGCTTTCTTT. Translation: CAISESTRSGLMNTEAFF.

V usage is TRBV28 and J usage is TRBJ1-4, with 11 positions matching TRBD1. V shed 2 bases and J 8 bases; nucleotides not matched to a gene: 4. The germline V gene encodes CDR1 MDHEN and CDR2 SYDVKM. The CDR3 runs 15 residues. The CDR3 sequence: CASSLRDRGEEKLFF. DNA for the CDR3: TGTGCCAGCAGTTTAAGGGACAGGGGGGAGGAAAAACTGTTTTTT.

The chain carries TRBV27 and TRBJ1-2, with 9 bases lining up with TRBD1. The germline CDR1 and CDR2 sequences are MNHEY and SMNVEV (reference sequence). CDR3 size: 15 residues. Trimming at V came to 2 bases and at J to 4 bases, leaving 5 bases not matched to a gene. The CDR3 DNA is TGTGCCAGCAGTTTAGGGGACAGGGAGGGCTATGGCTACACCTTC. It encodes CASSLGDREGYGYTF.

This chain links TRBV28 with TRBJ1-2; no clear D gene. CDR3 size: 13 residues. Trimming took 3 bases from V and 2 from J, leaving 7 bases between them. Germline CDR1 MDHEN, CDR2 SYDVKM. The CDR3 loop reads CASSFIRNYGYTF. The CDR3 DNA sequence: TGTGCCAGCAGTTTTATACGCAACTATGGCTACACCTTC.

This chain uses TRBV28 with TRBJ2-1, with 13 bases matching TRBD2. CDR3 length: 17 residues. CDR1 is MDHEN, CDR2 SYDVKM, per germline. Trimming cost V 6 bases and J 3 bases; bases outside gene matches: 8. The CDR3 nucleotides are TGTGCCAGCAGATCACGGACTAGCGGGGGACTCTACAATGAGCAGTTCTTC. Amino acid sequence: CASRSRTSGGLYNEQFF. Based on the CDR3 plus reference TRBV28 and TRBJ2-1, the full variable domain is DVKVTQSSRYLVKRTGEKVFLECVQDMDHENMFWYRQDPGLGLRLIYFSYDVKMKEKGDIPEGYSVSREKKERFSLILESASTNQTSMYLCASRSRTSGGLYNEQFFGPGTRLTVL.

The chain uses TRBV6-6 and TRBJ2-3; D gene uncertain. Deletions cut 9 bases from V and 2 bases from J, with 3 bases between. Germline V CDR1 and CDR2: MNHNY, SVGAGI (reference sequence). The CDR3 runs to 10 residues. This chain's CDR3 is CARSTDTQYF. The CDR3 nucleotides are TGTGCCAGGTCCACAGATACGCAGTATTTT.

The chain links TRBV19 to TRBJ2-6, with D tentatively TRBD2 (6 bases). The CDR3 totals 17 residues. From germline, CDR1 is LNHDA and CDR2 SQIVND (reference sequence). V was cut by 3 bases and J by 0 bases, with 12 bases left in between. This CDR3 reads CASSMGGPRSGANVLTF. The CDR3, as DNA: TGTGCCAGTAGTATGGGGGGACCGCGCTCTGGGGCCAACGTCCTGACTTTC.

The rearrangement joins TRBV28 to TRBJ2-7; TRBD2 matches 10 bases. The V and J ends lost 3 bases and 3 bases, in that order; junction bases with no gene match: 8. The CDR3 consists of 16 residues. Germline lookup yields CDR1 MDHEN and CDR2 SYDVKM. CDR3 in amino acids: CASSLKPSGRLYEQYF. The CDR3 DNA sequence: TGTGCCAGCAGTTTGAAGCCTAGCGGGAGACTCTACGAGCAGTACTTC.

CDR3 sequence reads: CASSQAGGPYQETQYF. The DNA for the CDR3 is TGTGCCAGTAGTCAGGCGGGAGGGCCCTACCAAGAGACCCAGTACTTC. J is TRBJ2-5 and V is TRBV19; 9 bases match TRBD2. Germline CDR1 and CDR2: LNHDA and SQIVND (reference sequence). There are 16 residues in the CDR3. Losses at the gene ends were 5 bases for V and 0 bases for J; bases not matched to a gene: 7. Full variable domain (remainder filled in from reference TRBV19 and TRBJ2-5): DGGITQSPKYLFRKEGQNVTLSCEQNLNHDAMYWYRQDPGQGLRLIYYSQIVNDFQKGDIAEGYSVSREKKESFPLTVTSAQKNPTAFYLCASSQAGGPYQETQYFGPGTRLLVL.

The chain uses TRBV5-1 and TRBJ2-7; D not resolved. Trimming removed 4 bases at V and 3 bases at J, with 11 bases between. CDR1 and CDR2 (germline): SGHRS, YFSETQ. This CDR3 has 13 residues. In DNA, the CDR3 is TGCGCCAGCAGCGCTCAAGCTGACTACGAGCAGTACTTC. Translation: CASSAQADYEQYF. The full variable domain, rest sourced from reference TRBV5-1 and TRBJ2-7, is KAGVTQTPRYLIKTRGQQVTLSCSPISGHRSVSWYQQTPGQGLQFLFEYFSETQRNKGNFPGRFSGRQFSNSRSEMNVSTLELGDSALYLCASSAQADYEQYFGPGTRLTVT.

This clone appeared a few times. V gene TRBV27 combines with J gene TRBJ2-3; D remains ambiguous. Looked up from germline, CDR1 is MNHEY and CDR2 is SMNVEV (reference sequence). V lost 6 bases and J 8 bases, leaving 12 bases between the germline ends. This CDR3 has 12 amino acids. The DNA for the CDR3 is TGTGCCAGCAGGGGCTCCCCCCTTACGCAGTATTTT. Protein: CASRGSPLTQYF.

CDR3 nucleotides: TGTGCCAGCAGTTTACGCCCTGACAGGGGGCCCTATGGCTACACCTTC. Amino acid sequence: CASSLRPDRGPYGYTF. The V call is TRBV27, the J call TRBJ1-2; 10 nucleotides agree with TRBD1. Germline CDR1 and CDR2: MNHEY and SMNVEV (reference sequence). The CDR3 runs 16 residues. V shed 2 bases, J shed 4 bases, and the junction held 7 bases outside the gene matches.

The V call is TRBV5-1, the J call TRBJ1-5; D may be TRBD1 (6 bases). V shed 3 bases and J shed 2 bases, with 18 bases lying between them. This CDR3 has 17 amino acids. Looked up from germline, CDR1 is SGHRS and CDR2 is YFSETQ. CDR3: CASSSSPQGMGNQPQHF. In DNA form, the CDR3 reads TGCGCCAGCAGCTCAAGCCCCCAGGGGATGGGCAATCAGCCCCAGCATTTT.

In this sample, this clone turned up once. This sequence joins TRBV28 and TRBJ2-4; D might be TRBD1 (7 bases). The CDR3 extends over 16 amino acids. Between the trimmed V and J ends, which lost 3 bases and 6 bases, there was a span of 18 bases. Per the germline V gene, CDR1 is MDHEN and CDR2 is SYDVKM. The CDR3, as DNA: TGTGCCAGCAGTTTTGGAGGGACCGCAGGGGGAAACATTCAGTACTTC. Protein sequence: CASSFGGTAGGNIQYF. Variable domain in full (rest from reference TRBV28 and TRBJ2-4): DVKVTQSSRYLVKRTGEKVFLECVQDMDHENMFWYRQDPGLGLRLIYFSYDVKMKEKGDIPEGYSVSREKKERFSLILESASTNQTSMYLCASSFGGTAGGNIQYFGAGTRLSVL.

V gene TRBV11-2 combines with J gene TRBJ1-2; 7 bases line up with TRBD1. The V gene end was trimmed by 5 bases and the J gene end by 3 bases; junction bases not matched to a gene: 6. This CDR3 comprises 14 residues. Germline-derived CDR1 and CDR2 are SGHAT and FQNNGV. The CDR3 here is CASSETGPYYGYTF. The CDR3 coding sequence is TGTGCCAGCAGCGAGACAGGGCCTTACTATGGCTACACCTTC.

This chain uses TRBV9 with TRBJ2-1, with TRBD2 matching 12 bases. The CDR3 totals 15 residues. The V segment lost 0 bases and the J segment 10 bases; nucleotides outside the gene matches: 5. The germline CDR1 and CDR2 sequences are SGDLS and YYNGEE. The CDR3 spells CASSVGRLAGVEQFF. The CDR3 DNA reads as TGTGCCAGCAGCGTAGGAAGACTAGCGGGAGTGGAGCAGTTCTTC.

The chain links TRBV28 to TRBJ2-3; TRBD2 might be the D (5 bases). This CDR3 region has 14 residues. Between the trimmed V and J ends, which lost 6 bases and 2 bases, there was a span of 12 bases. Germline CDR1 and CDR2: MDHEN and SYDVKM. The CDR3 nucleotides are TGTGCCAGCAGAAGGACTTGGGACACAGATACGCAGTATTTT. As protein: CASRRTWDTDTQYF.

The CDR3 reads CASSPRQTTLSGNTIYF. The CDR3 nucleotides are TGTGCCAGCAGTCCAAGACAGACTACCCTATCTGGAAACACCATATATTTT. The rearrangement joins TRBV28 to TRBJ1-3; possibly TRBD1 for D (5 bases). Germline V gene data show CDR1 as MDHEN and CDR2 as SYDVKM. This CDR3 region has 17 residues. The V gene lost 5 bases and the J gene lost 1 base, with 18 bases spanning the gap. Supplemented by reference TRBV28 and TRBJ1-3, the full variable domain reads DVKVTQSSRYLVKRTGEKVFLECVQDMDHENMFWYRQDPGLGLRLIYFSYDVKMKEKGDIPEGYSVSREKKERFSLILESASTNQTSMYLCASSPRQTTLSGNTIYFGEGSWLTVV.

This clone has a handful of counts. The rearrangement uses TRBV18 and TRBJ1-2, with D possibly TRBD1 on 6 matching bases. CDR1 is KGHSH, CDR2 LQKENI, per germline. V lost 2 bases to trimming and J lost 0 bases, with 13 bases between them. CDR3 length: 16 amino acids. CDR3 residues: CASSPGGSRANYGYTF. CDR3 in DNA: TGTGCCAGCTCACCAGGGGGCTCACGGGCTAACTATGGCTACACCTTC.

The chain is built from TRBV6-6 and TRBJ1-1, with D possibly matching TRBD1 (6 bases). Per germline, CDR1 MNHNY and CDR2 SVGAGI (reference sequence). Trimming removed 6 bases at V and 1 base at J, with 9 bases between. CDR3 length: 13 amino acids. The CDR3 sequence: CASSLDRNTEAFF. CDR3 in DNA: TGTGCCAGCAGCTTGGACAGGAACACTGAAGCTTTCTTT.

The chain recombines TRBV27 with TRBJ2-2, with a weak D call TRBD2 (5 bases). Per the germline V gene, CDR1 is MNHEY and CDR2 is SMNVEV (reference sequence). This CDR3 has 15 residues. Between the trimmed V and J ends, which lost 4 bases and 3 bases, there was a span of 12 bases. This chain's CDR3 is CASSWNLADTGELFF. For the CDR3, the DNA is TGTGCCAGCAGTTGGAACCTAGCAGACACCGGGGAGCTGTTTTTT.

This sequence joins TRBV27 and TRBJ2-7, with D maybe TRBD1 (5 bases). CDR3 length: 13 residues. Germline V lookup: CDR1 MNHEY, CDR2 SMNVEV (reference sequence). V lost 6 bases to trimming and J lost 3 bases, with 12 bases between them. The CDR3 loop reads CASRRRVDYEQYF. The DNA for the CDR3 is TGTGCCAGCAGACGCAGGGTTGACTACGAGCAGTACTTC.

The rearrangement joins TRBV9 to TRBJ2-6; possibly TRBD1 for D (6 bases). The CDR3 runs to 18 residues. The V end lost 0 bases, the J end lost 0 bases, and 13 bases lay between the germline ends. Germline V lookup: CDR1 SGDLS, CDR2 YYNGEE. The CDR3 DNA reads TGTGCCAGCAGCGTAGGAGTCAGGGGAAGCTCTGGGGCCAACGTCCTGACTTTC. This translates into CASSVGVRGSSGANVLTF.

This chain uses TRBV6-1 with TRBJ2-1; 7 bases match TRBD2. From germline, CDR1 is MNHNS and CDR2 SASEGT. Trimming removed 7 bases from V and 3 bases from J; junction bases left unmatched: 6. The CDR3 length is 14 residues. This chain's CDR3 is CASNDSGLYNEQFF. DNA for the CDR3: TGTGCCAGCAATGATAGCGGGCTCTACAATGAGCAGTTCTTC.

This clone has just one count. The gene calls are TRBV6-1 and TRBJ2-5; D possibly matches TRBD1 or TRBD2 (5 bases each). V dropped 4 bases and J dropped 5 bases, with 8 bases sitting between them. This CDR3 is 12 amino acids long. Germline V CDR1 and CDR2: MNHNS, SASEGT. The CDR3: CASSGGYETQYF. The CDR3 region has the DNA TGTGCCAGCAGTGGGGGGTACGAGACCCAGTACTTC.

The CDR3 DNA reads TGTGCCAGCAGCGGGGGAGGGGAGTTTAGCGGCTACACCTTC. Translated: CASSGGGEFSGYTF. The gene calls are TRBV28 and TRBJ1-2, with D perhaps matching TRBD1 (5 bases). The CDR3 has 14 amino acids. CDR1 and CDR2 (germline): MDHEN, SYDVKM. The V and J ends lost 6 bases and 8 bases respectively, with 19 bases between them.

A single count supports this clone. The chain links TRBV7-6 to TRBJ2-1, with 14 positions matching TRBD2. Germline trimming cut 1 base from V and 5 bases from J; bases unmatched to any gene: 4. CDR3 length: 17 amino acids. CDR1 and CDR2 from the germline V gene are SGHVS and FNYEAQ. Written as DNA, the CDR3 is TGTGCCAGCAGCTTAGGGCCGGGACTAGCGGGAGACAATGAGCAGTTCTTC. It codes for CASSLGPGLAGDNEQFF.